This T cell receptor (beta chain) derives from a study of T cell responses to AZD1222 COVID-19 vaccine. Findings and limits, study-wide: Close to half of spike-specific TCRs reportedly recognize unmutated variant regions.

Trimming pared 0 bases from V and 2 bases from J, leaving 7 bases between. Per germline, CDR1 GTSNPN and CDR2 SVGIG (reference sequence). The length of the CDR3 is 13 residues. The repertoire was sequenced with immunoSEQ multiplex PCR; TCRdb's copy has only in-frame clones and lacks some. The sample lists around 110,000 clones, around 94% occurring once. Details on this clone: The antigen is undetermined.

The sequencing used peripheral blood, collected 28 days after the second AZD1222 dose. This clonotype originated in an adult who received the AZD1222 COVID-19 vaccine. V usage is TRBV30 and J usage is TRBJ1-1; D not certain. The CDR3 region is CAWSVWGNTEAFF. The CDR3 DNA follows: TGTGCCTGGAGTGTTTGGGGAAACACTGAAGCTTTCTTT.